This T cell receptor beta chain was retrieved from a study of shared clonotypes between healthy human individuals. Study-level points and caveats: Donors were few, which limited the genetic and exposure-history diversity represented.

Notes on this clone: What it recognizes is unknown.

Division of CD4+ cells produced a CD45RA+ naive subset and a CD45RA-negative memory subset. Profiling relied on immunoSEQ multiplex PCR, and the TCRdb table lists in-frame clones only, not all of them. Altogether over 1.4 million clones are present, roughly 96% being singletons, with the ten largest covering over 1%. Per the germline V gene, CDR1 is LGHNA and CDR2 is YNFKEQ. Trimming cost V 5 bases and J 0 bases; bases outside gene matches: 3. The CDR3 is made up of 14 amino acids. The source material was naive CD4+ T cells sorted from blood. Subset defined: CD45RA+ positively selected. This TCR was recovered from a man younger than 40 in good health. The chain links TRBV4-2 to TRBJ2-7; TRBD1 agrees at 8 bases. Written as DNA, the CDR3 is TGTGCCAGCAGCAAAGGGACAGGCTCCTACGAGCAGTACTTC. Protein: CASSKGTGSYEQYF.